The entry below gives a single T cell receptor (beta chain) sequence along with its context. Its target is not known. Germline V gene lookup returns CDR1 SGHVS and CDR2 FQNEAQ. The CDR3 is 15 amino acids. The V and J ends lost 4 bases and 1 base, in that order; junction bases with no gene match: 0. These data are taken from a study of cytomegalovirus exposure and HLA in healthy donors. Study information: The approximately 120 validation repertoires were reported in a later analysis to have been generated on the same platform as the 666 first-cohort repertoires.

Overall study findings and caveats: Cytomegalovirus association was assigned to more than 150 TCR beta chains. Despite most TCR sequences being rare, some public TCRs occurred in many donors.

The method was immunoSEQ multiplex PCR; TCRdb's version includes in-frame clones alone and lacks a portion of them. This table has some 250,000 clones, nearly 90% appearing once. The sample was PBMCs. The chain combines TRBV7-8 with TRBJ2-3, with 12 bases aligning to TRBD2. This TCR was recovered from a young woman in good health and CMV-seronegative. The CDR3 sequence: CASSWTSGGTDTQYF. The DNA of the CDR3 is TGTGCCAGCAGCTGGACTAGCGGGGGCACAGATACGCAGTATTTT.